The clone carrying this T cell receptor beta chain showed up just a few times. The target antigen is unknown. The entry originates in a study of molecular identifiers for immune sequencing clone quantification. Researchers sorted naive CD8 T cells as cells that were CD8+CD4-CCR7+CD45RA+. The V gene's germline CDR1 is LNHNV and CDR2 YYDKDF (reference sequence). The CDR3 sequence is 12 residues long. The germline V and J ends were trimmed by 0 bases and 8 bases, with 6 bases remaining between them. One entry per CDR3 protein, called by TCRdb with MiXCR from the PCR reads. The repertoire holds around 460,000 distinct CDR3 sequences, with about 21% as singletons. Findings and limits, study-wide: Whereas naive cells kept under 1% of molecules in clones above 20 RNA copies, such clones held over 97% in effectors.

The source is a human donor in good health. Some libraries in this study had Jurkat cell RNA spiked in. Sequenced input: naive CD8+ T cells from blood, with Jurkat cell RNA spiked in. Documented subset: FACS-sorted CD8+CD4-CCR7+CD45RA+ naive T cells. The chain employs TRBV15 and TRBJ2-3; D call uncertain. The CDR3 DNA sequence: TGTGCCACCAGCAGAGATGAGGCTACGCAGTATTTT. As protein: CATSRDEATQYF.